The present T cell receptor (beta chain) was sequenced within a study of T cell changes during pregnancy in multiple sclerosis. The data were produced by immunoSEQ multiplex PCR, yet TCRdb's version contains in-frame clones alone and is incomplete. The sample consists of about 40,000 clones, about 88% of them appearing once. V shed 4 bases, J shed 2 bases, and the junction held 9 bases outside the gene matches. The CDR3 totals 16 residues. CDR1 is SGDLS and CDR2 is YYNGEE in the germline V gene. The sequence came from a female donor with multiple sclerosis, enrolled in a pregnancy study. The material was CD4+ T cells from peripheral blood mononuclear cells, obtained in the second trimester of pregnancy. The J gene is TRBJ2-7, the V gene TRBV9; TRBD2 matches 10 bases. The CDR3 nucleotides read TGTGCCAGCAGCTCCCTCGCTAGCGGGAGCCCCTACGAGCAGTACTTC. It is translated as CASSSLASGSPYEQYF.